Included here is one T cell receptor beta chain sequence, with context. The data stem from a study of blood T cell repertoires in COVID-19. How the authors handled the data: Using reference gene primer amplification, nucleated cell counts were estimated. TCRdb keeps only in-frame clones here, not all; method: immunoSEQ multiplex PCR. V and J calls and clone size follow that table, whereas D and trimming were derived from the DNA. Seen here are roughly 100,000 clones, roughly 88% observed once, and the top ten hold around 2.2%. This CDR3 spans 16 amino acids. This sequence originates from a man over 45 with COVID-19, enrolled during active disease. The rearrangement links TRBV21-1 to TRBJ1-2; the table's D call of TRBD1 was not tested on the DNA. TRBV21-1 is labeled a pseudogene. The sequenced material came from peripheral blood. The CDR3 DNA is TGTGCCAGCAGCAAAGAAGGTGGGGACAGGGCCTATGGCTACACCTTC. It encodes CASSKEGGDRAYGYTF.